This passage covers 5 T cell receptor beta chains from one sample sequenced in a study of neoadjuvant anti-PD-1 for oral cavity cancer listed by TCRdb under 2021. The time point label corresponds to: after neoadjuvant nivolumab, at surgical resection. Library method: the immunoSEQ multiplex PCR assay. Drawn from immuneACCESS, this table holds only the in-frame rearrangements with V and J called that TCRdb kept. Clones are partly lost; checked studies trace under half to an unresolved V gene and leave the rest unexplained. Within this sample are thousands of clones, with 70% to 80% of them counted one time only. Jointly, the top ten make up more than 3.5% of the sample. The input for sequencing was PBMCs, taken after nivolumab (anti-PD-1) treatment. The receptors here all came from a person between 35 and 79 years old with oral cavity squamous cell carcinoma.

The V call is TRBV6-1, the J call TRBJ1-2; D is unclear. Germline CDR1 reads MNHNS; CDR2 reads SASEGT. CDR3 length: 16 amino acids. The V end lost 1 base, the J end lost 4 bases, and 16 bases lay between the germline ends. CDR3 residues: CASSEGGVATFYGYTF. CDR3 nucleotide sequence: TGTGCCAGCAGTGAAGGTGGGGTCGCAACCTTCTATGGCTACACCTTC.

This clone was observed a few times. The rearrangement joins TRBV10-1 to TRBJ2-2, with TRBD2 as a possible D gene (6 bases). CDR3 length: 14 residues. Germline V lookup: CDR1 WNHNN, CDR2 SYGVQD (reference sequence). The V and J ends lost 5 bases and 1 base respectively, with 8 bases between them. The CDR3: CASSREMNTGELFF. For the CDR3, the DNA is TGCGCCAGCAGTCGGGAGATGAACACCGGGGAGCTGTTTTTT.

This sequence joins TRBV12-2 and TRBJ1-2; the table's TRBD1 call for D was not verified on the DNA. TRBV12-2 counts as a pseudogene. The CDR3 runs to 18 residues. CDR3 sequence (DNA): TGTGCAAGTCGCCTAGCAAAAGGTGGTAGGGGTTCCGACTATGGCTACACCTTC. Translating it yields CASRLAKGGRGSDYGYTF.

The V gene is TRBV19, the J gene TRBJ2-5; the match to TRBD2 covers 7 bases. CDR1 is LNHDA, CDR2 SQIVND, per germline (reference sequence). The CDR3 consists of 15 residues. The ends lost 6 bases at V and 5 bases at J; junction bases unmatched: 12. Written as DNA, the CDR3 is TGTGCCAGTAGGGGAGGGGCGGCTCGTCGGGAGACCCAGTACTTC. Its translation is CASRGGAARRETQYF.

This rearrangement joins TRBV5-1 to TRBJ2-5, with D perhaps being TRBD1 or TRBD2 (5 bases each). This CDR3 comprises 14 residues. Germline loops: CDR1 SGHRS, CDR2 YFSETQ. V was clipped by 6 bases and J by 8 bases, with 20 bases between them. The CDR3 here is CASIAGTEGSTQYF. The CDR3 nucleotides read TGCGCCAGCATCGCCGGGACCGAAGGATCTACCCAGTACTTC.